This entry lists 9 T cell receptor beta chains sequenced from one sample in a study of PD-1 blockade in classical Hodgkin lymphoma. Relapse after autologous stem cell transplantation occurred in every patient, and brentuximab vedotin exposure varied. Using immunoSEQ multiplex PCR, the repertoire was profiled, and TCRdb retains in-frame clones only, with some absent. The sample consists of approximately 61,000 clones, roughly nine tenths of them appearing once. Sequences were derived from peripheral blood mononuclear cells (PBMCs), sampled at baseline. The receptors come from a human donor with classical Hodgkin lymphoma.

This clone is a singleton in its sample. This sequence joins TRBV5-4 and TRBJ1-1, with D tentatively TRBD1 (6 bases). Germline-derived CDR1 and CDR2 are SGHNT and YYREEE (reference sequence). The CDR3 is 14 residues long. Between the trimmed V and J ends, which lost 6 bases and 6 bases, there was a span of 18 bases. The CDR3 protein is CASTPGQGRAEAFF. The CDR3 DNA reads as TGTGCCAGCACACCCGGGCAGGGGAGAGCTGAAGCTTTCTTT.

This sequence joins TRBV5-1 and TRBJ2-5; the D gene is possibly TRBD1 (6 bases). The germline CDR1 and CDR2 sequences are SGHRS and YFSETQ. This CDR3 has 13 amino acids. The V end was cut by 4 bases, the J end by 12 bases, with 19 bases between. This CDR3 is CASSPGEGETKYF. CDR3 coding DNA: TGCGCCAGCAGCCCGGGCGAGGGGGAAACGAAGTACTTC.

The chain uses TRBV7-6 and TRBJ1-6; D uncertain. Between the trimmed V and J ends, which lost 1 base and 8 bases, there was a span of 15 bases. The CDR3 runs 16 residues. CDR1 and CDR2 (germline): SGHVS, FNYEAQ. The CDR3 spells CASSLDRETADSPLHF. CDR3 bases: TGTGCCAGCAGCTTAGATAGGGAGACTGCGGATTCACCCCTCCACTTT.

This clone was found once. This rearrangement joins TRBV7-9 to TRBJ1-2, with 9 bases matching TRBD1. Germline CDR1 and CDR2: SEHNR and FQNEAQ (reference sequence). V was clipped by 2 bases and J by 2 bases; unmatched bases: 3. This CDR3 has 15 amino acids. The CDR3 loop reads CASSLTGTGNYGYTF. The DNA of the CDR3 is TGTGCCAGCAGCTTAACCGGGACAGGGAACTATGGCTACACCTTC. The full variable domain, completed using reference TRBV7-9 and TRBJ1-2, is DTGVSQNPRHKITKRGQNVTFRCDPISEHNRLYWYRQTLGQGPEFLTYFQNEAQLEKSRLLSDRFSAERPKGSFSTLEIQRTEQGDSAMYLCASSLTGTGNYGYTFGSGTRLTVV.

The chain couples TRBV7-2 to TRBJ1-5, with D possibly TRBD1 on 6 matching bases. The CDR3 extends over 15 amino acids. The germline V gene encodes CDR1 SGHTA and CDR2 FQGNSA. Between the trimmed V and J ends, which lost 4 bases and 0 bases, there was a span of 10 bases. DNA of the CDR3: TGTGCCAGCAGCTCCGGGACACATAGCAATCAGCCCCAGCATTTT. This gives the protein CASSSGTHSNQPQHF.

The genes are TRBV29-1 and TRBJ2-1, with 9 bases that match TRBD1. The CDR3 consists of 14 residues. Germline assignment: CDR1 SQVTM and CDR2 ANQGSEA. V was clipped by 6 bases and J by 2 bases; unmatched bases: 5. CDR3 sequence (DNA): TGCAGCGTGCCGGGACAGGGCGCCTACAATGAGCAGTTCTTC. Residues: CSVPGQGAYNEQFF.

The rearrangement joins TRBV9 to TRBJ2-1, with 10 nucleotides matching TRBD1. Germline V lookup: CDR1 SGDLS, CDR2 YYNGEE. The CDR3 loop spans 17 amino acids. V lost 4 bases and J lost 6; bases outside the gene matches: 13. The CDR3 loop is CASSPGTGVFFGNEQFF. CDR3 nucleotide sequence: TGTGCCAGCAGCCCCGGGACAGGGGTTTTTTTTGGCAATGAGCAGTTCTTC.

The CDR3 here is CASSLSVGGNSPLHF. DNA of the CDR3: TGTGCCAGCAGTTTATCGGTGGGGGGGAATTCACCCCTCCACTTT. This sequence joins TRBV27 and TRBJ1-6; TRBD1 is a possible D gene (5 bases). Germline V gives CDR1 MNHEY, CDR2 SMNVEV (reference sequence). The CDR3 covers 15 residues. The V end lost 0 bases, the J end lost 7 bases, and 10 bases lay between the germline ends.

This clone was seen only once. This chain uses TRBV2 with TRBJ2-5; tentative D call: TRBD2 (6 bases). This CDR3 is 16 amino acids long. V was shortened by 1 base and J by 5 bases, with 17 bases between the two germline ends. CDR1 and CDR2 from the germline V gene are SNHLY and FYNNEI. The CDR3 DNA follows: TGTGCCAGCAGTGAAGAGACGGGGGAACTTGGGGAGACCCAGTACTTC. Its translation is CASSEETGELGETQYF.